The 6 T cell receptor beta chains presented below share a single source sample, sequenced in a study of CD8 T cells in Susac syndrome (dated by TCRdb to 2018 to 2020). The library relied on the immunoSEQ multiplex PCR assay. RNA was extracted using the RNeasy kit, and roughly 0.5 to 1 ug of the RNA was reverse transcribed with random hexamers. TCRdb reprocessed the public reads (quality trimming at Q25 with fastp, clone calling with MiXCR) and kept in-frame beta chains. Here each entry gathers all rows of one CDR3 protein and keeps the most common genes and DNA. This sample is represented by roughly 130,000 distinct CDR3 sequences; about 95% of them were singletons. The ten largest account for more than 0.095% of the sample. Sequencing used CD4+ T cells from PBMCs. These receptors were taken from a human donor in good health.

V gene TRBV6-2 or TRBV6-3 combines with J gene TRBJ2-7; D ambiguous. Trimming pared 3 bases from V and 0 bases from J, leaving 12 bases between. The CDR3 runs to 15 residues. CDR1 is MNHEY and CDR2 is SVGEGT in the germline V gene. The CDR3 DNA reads TGTGCCAGCAGTTATGATGTGAAAAACTCCTACGAGCAGTACTTC. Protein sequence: CASSYDVKNSYEQYF.

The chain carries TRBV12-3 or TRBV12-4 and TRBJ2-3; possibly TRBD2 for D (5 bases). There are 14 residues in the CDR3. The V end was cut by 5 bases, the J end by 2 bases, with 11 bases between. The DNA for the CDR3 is TGTGCCAGCAGTGGATGGACTCACACAGATACGCAGTATTTT. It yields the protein CASSGWTHTDTQYF.

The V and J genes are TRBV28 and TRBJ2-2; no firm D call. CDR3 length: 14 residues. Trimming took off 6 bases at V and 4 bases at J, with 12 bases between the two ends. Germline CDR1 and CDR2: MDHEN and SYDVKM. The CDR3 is CASSLLLRTGELFF. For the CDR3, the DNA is TGTGCCAGCAGCCTACTATTACGCACCGGGGAGCTGTTTTTT.

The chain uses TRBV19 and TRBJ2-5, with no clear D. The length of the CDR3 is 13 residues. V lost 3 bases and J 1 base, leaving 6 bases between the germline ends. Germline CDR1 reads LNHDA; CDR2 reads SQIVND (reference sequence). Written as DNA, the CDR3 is TGTGCCAGTAGTATTCGACTCCAAGAGACCCAGTACTTC. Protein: CASSIRLQETQYF.

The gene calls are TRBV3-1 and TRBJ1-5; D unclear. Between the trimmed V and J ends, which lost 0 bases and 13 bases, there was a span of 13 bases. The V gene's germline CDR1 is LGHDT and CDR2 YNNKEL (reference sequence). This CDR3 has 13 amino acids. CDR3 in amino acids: CASSQDGRTQQHF. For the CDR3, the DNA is TGTGCCAGCAGCCAAGACGGAAGGACTCAACAGCATTTT.

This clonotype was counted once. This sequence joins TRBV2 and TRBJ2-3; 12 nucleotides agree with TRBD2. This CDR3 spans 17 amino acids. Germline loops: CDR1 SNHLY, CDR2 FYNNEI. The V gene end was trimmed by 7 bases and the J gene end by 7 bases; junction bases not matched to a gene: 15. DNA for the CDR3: TGTGCCAGCACCACACCTAGACTAGCGGGAGAGGGGTATACGCAGTATTTT. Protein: CASTTPRLAGEGYTQYF. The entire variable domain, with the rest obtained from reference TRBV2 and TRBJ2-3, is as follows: EPEVTQTPSHQVTQMGQEVILRCVPISNHLYFYWYRQILGQKVEFLVSFYNNEISEKSEIFDDQFSVERPDGSNFTLKIRSTKLEDSAMYFCASTTPRLAGEGYTQYFGPGTRLTVL.